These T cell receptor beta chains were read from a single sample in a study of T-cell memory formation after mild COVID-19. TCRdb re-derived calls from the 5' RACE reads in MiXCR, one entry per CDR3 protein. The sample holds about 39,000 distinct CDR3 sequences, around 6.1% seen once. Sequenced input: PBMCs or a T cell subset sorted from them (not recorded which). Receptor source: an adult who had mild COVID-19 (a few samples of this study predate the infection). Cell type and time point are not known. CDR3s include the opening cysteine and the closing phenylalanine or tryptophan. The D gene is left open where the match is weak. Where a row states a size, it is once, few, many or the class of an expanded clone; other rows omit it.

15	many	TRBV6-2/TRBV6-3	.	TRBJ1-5	CASRRVGGSNQPQHF	TGTGCCAGCAGGCGCGTTGGGGGGAGCAATCAGCCCCAGCATTTT
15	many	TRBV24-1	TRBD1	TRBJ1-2	CATSETGTGSYGYTF	TGTGCCACCAGTGAAACCGGGACAGGGTCCTATGGCTACACCTTC
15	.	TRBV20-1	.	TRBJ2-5	CSARGFAGIQETQYF	TGCAGTGCTAGAGGGTTCGCGGGCATACAAGAGACCCAGTACTTC
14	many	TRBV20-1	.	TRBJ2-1	CSASVATRANEQFF	TGCAGTGCTAGCGTCGCGACACGTGCCAATGAGCAGTTCTTC
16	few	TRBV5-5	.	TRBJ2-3	CASSLGVGASRDTQYF	TGTGCCAGCAGCTTGGGGGTGGGGGCGTCGAGAGATACGCAGTATTTT
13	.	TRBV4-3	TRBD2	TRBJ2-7	CASSLSGNYEQYF	TGCGCCAGCAGCCTTAGCGGGAACTACGAGCAGTACTTC
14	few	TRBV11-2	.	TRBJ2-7	CASSGKEARYEQYF	TGTGCCAGCAGCGGTAAGGAGGCTCGGTACGAGCAGTACTTC
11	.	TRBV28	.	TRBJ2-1	CASRLRSEQFF	TGTGCCAGCAGGCTCCGGAGTGAGCAGTTCTTC
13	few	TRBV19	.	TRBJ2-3	CASRPTSVEAQYF	TGTGCCAGTAGACCCACGAGCGTTGAGGCGCAGTATTTT
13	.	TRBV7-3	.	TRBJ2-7	CASAPGNNYEQYF	TGTGCCAGCGCCCCAGGGAACAACTACGAGCAGTACTTC
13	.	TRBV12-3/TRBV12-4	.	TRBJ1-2	CASSYDRPHGYTF	TGTGCCAGCAGCTACGACCGTCCCCATGGCTACACCTTC
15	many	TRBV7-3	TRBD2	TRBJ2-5	CASSATSGFQETQYF	TGTGCCAGCAGCGCCACTAGCGGATTTCAAGAGACCCAGTACTTC
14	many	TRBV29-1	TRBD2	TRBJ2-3	CSVSGGGSTDTQYF	TGCAGCGTAAGCGGGGGTGGTAGCACAGATACGCAGTATTTT
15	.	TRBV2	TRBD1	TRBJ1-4	CASSDDRGWGEKLFF	TGTGCCAGCAGTGACGACAGGGGATGGGGTGAAAAACTGTTTTTT
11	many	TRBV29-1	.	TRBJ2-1	CSVRAYNEQFF	TGCAGCGTGAGGGCCTACAATGAGCAGTTCTTC
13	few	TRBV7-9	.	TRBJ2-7	CASSLGRPSEQYF	TGTGCCAGCAGCTTAGGAAGGCCGAGCGAGCAGTACTTC
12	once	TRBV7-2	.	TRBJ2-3	CASSLWPDTQYF	TGTGCCAGCAGCTTATGGCCAGATACGCAGTATTTT
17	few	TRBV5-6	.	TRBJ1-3	CASSLVQTAFSGNTIYF	TGTGCCAGCAGCTTGGTTCAGACTGCGTTCTCTGGAAACACCATATATTTT
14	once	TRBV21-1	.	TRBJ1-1	CASSIRDRNTEAFF	TGTGCCAGCAGCATCCGGGACAGGAACACTGAAGCTTTCTTT
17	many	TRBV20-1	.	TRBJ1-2	CSASGGGGLPVNYGYTF	TGCAGTGCTAGTGGCGGGGGGGGTTTACCCGTTAACTATGGCTACACCTTC
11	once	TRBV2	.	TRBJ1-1	CASSEFREAFF	TGTGCCAGCAGTGAGTTCCGTGAAGCTTTCTTT
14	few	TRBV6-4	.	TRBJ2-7	CASSGLGDIYEQYF	TGTGCCAGCAGTGGCCTGGGGGACATCTACGAGCAGTACTTC
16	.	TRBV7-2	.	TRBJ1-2	CASSLGASQAYYGYTF	TGTGCCAGCAGCTTAGGGGCATCTCAGGCTTACTATGGCTACACCTTC
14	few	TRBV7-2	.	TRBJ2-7	CASSQQTHSYEQYF	TGTGCCAGCAGCCAACAGACCCATTCCTACGAGCAGTACTTC
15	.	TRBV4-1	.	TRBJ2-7	CASSSPAGGTYEQYF	TGCGCCAGCAGCTCCCCTGCAGGGGGGACCTACGAGCAGTACTTC
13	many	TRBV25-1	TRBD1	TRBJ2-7	CASTGQPSYEQYF	TGTGCCAGTACGGGACAGCCTTCCTACGAGCAGTACTTC
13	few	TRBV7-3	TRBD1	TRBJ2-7	CASSLGQDYEQYF	TGTGCCAGCAGCTTAGGACAGGACTACGAGCAGTACTTC
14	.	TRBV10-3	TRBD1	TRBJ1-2	CAISAGQGNYGYTF	TGTGCCATCAGTGCGGGACAGGGGAACTATGGCTACACCTTC
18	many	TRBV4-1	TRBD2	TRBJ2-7	CASSQGLAGATDSYEQYF	TGCGCCAGCAGCCAAGGTCTAGCGGGGGCAACGGACTCCTACGAGCAGTACTTC
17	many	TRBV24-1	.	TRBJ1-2	CATSAPQGTGKSYGYTF	TGTGCCACCAGTGCCCCCCAAGGTACAGGGAAAAGCTATGGCTACACCTTC
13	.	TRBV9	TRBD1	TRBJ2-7	CASSVETGGEQYF	TGTGCCAGCAGCGTAGAGACAGGGGGCGAGCAGTACTTC
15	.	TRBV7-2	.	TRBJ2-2	CASSFIQVNTGELFF	TGTGCCAGCAGCTTTATCCAGGTCAACACCGGGGAGCTGTTTTTT
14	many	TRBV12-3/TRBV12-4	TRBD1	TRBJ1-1	CASSPGQLNTEAFF	TGTGCCAGCAGCCCGGGACAGTTGAACACTGAAGCTTTCTTT
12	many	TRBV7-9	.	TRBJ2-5	CASSTLVLAQYF	TGTGCCAGCAGCACGCTGGTTTTGGCCCAGTACTTC
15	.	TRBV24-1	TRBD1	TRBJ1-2	CATSDRTGGSYGYTF	TGTGCCACCAGTGACCGCACAGGGGGCTCCTATGGCTACACCTTC
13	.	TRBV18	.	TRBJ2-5	CASSPWQWKTQYF	TGTGCCAGCTCACCGTGGCAGTGGAAGACCCAGTACTTC
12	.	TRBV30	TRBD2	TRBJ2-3	CSSGFWADTQYF	TGTAGTAGCGGGTTCTGGGCAGATACGCAGTATTTT
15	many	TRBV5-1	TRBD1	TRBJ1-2	CASSPGTGSNYGYTF	TGCGCCAGCAGCCCCGGGACAGGCTCTAACTATGGCTACACCTTC
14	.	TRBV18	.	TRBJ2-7	CASSPPSSVYEQYF	TGTGCCAGCTCACCACCTTCTAGCGTCTACGAGCAGTACTTC
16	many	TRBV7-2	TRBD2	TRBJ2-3	CASSPTPAGGANTQYF	TGTGCCAGCAGCCCAACGCCAGCGGGAGGAGCAAATACGCAGTATTTT
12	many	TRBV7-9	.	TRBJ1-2	CASPHPLYGYTF	TGTGCCAGCCCTCACCCGTTGTATGGCTACACCTTC
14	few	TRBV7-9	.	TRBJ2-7	CASSLTQAHGEQYF	TGTGCCAGCAGCTTAACCCAGGCCCACGGCGAGCAGTACTTC